This TCR beta chain was profiled in a study of T cell clonality in common variable immunodeficiency. General study findings and limits: Compared with healthy controls, CVID subjects showed increased TCRbeta clonality, mostly in about a third. Repertoire-complication correlations in CVID were limited by patient heterogeneity. Common variable immunodeficiency TCR beta sequences reportedly had fewer deletions and N-nucleotide insertions.

This clone occurred many times. As yet, its antigen is unknown. The read halts 3 residues ahead of the CDR3 end, with the missing end drawn from the germline J gene. The method was immunoSEQ multiplex PCR; TCRdb's version includes in-frame clones alone and lacks a portion of them. This sample carries 40,000 to 50,000 clones, none of them present only once. Both groups were predominantly of Caucasian heritage. CDR1 is SGHRS and CDR2 is YFSETQ in the germline V gene. J lost 2 bases, V lost 6 bases, and 4 bases had no gene match. The CDR3 length is 13 residues. Specimen: peripheral blood mononuclear cells. The TCR was taken from a person aged 18 to 75 in good health. The J gene is TRBJ2-5, the V gene TRBV5-1, with TRBD2 matching over 7 bases. The CDR3 loop is CASTLATQETQYF. Partial CDR3 DNA: TGCGCCAGCACACTAGCGACTCAAGAGACC.